This entry describes one TCR beta chain. Its antigen remains unidentified. The treatment denotes: about 20 received Ad26.COV2.S at low or high dose, single or two shots; 5 received placebo; per-sample allocation not given. Repertoires come from day 63 after the first vaccine or placebo injection. This sample was taken from a study of Ad26.COV2.S vaccination and SARS-CoV-2 variants. Between the trimmed V and J ends, which lost 4 bases and 6 bases, there was a span of 25 bases. Germline V gene lookup returns CDR1 SGDLS and CDR2 YYNGEE. The CDR3 length is 17 residues. Study results and limitations: Similar non-spike TCR breadth was observed in recipients of vaccine and of placebo.

The protocol was immunoSEQ multiplex PCR, while the TCRdb copy is restricted to in-frame clones and leaves out a portion. The table lists some 330,000 clones, roughly nine tenths of them singletons, with approximately 5.8% in the top ten. The source material was peripheral blood, sampled in a trial of Ad26.COV2.S vaccine versus placebo. This clonotype was sampled from a person aged 18 to 65 who received the Ad26.COV2.S COVID-19 vaccine or a placebo. The chain uses TRBV9 and TRBJ1-2; D is perhaps TRBD1 (5 bases). This chain's CDR3 is CASSPPLYRDQGHGYTF. Here the CDR3 DNA reads TGTGCCAGCAGCCCACCACTTTACCGGGACCAGGGTCATGGCTACACCTTC.